The 2 T cell receptor beta chains below were found in one sample sequenced in a study of regulatory T cells in long-lasting Graves disease. Assembly of TCR beta libraries relied on iRepertoire HTBI primers together with Arm-PCR of CDR3 regions. TCRdb reprocessed the multiplex PCR reads with MiXCR, giving one entry per CDR3 protein. Here the sample spans some 490,000 distinct CDR3 sequences, 12% being singletons. Time point described: newly diagnosed GD, antithyroid drugs for less than 3 months. Isolated PBMC RNA provided the starting material for the TCR library. This sample was also put to use in a study of T cells in Graves' hyperthyroidism and ophthalmopathy.

The specimen was peripheral blood mononuclear cells (PBMCs), collected at new diagnosis, from a patient treated with antithyroid drugs. The source is a woman aged 25 to 39 with Graves disease.

In the case of this clonotype: A much bigger clone sits one base away, suggesting this may be a read error. This chain connects TRBV6-1 to TRBJ2-1; TRBD1 aligns across 8 bases. The CDR3 runs 14 residues. Trimming cost V 8 bases and J 1 base; bases outside gene matches: 4. Germline lookup yields CDR1 MNHNS and CDR2 SASEGT. Written as DNA, the CDR3 is TGTGCCAGCGCTGGGGACAGGTCCTACAATGAGCAGTTCTTC. Residues: CASAGDRSYNEQFF.

This clonotype was detected many times. The V and J genes are TRBV28 and TRBJ2-3; 12 nucleotides align to TRBD2. The CDR3 contains 19 residues. Germline assignment: CDR1 MDHEN and CDR2 SYDVKM. V was pared by 6 bases and J by 5 bases, with 18 bases of the junction left unmatched. This chain's CDR3 is CASSLRLAGESLKEDTQYF. CDR3 in DNA: TGTGCCAGCAGCTTACGACTAGCGGGAGAGTCGCTTAAAGAAGATACGCAGTATTTT.